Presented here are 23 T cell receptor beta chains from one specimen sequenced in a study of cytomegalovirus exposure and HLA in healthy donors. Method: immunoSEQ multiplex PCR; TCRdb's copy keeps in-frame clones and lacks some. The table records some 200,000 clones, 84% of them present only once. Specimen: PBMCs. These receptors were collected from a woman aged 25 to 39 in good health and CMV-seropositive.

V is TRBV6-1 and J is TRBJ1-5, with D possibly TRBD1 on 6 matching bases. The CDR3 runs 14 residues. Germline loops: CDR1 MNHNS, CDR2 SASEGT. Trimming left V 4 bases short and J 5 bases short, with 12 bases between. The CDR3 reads CASSGYRVDQPQHF. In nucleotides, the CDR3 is TGTGCCAGCAGTGGCTACAGGGTTGATCAGCCCCAGCATTTT.

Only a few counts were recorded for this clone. The CDR3: CASSEYSRGVQYF. The CDR3 DNA reads as TGTGCCAGCAGTGAATATTCTCGGGGAGTGCAGTACTTC. The chain is built from TRBV25-1 and TRBJ2-7; possibly TRBD2 for D (5 bases). Deletions cut 0 bases from V and 9 bases from J, with 12 bases between. CDR1 is MGHDK and CDR2 is SYGVNS in the germline V gene. The CDR3 has 13 residues.

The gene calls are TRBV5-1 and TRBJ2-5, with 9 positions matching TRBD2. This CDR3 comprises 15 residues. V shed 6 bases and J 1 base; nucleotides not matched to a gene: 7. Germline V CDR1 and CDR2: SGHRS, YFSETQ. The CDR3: CASNRGGLAQETQYF. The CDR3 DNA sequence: TGCGCCAGCAACCGGGGGGGACTAGCCCAAGAGACCCAGTACTTC.

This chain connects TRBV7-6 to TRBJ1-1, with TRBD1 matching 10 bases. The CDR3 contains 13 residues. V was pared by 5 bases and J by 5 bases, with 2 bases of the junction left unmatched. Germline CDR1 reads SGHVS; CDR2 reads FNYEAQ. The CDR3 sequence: CASSTGQGTEAFF. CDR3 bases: TGTGCCAGCAGCACGGGACAGGGGACTGAAGCTTTCTTT.

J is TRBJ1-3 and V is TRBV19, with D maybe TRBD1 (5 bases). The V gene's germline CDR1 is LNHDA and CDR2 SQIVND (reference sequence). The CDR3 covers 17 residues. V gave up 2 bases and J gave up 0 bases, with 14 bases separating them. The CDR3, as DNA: TGTGCCAGTAGTATAAGGGGAAGGGGCACCTCTGGAAACACCATATATTTT. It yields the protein CASSIRGRGTSGNTIYF.

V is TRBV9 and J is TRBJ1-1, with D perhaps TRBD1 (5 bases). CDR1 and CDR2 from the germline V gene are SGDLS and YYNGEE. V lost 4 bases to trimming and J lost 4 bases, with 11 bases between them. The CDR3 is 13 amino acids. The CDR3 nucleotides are TGTGCCAGCAGCCCACCAGGGTTCACTGAAGCTTTCTTT. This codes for CASSPPGFTEAFF. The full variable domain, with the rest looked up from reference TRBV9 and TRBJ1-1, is DSGVTQTPKHLITATGQRVTLRCSPRSGDLSVYWYQQSLDQGLQFLIQYYNGEERAKGNILERFSAQQFPDLHSELNLSSLELGDSALYFCASSPPGFTEAFFGQGTRLTVV.

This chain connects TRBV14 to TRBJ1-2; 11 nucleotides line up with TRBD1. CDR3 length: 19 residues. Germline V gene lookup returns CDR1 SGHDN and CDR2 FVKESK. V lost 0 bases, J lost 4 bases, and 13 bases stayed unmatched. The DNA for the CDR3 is TGTGCCAGCAGCCAAGATCCCCGGGACAGGGGGTACCCTAGCTATGGCTACACCTTC. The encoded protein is CASSQDPRDRGYPSYGYTF. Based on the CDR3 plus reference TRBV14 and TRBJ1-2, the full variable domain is EAGVTQFPSHSVIEKGQTVTLRCDPISGHDNLYWYRRVMGKEIKFLLHFVKESKQDESGMPNNRFLAERTGGTYSTLKVQPAELEDSGVYFCASSQDPRDRGYPSYGYTFGSGTRLTVV.

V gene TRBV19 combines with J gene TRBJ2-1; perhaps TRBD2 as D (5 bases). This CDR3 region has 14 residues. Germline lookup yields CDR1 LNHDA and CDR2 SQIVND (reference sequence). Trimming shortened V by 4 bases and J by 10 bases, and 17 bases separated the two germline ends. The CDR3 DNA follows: TGTGCCAGTAGTACACAAATAAGGGAGAGCGAGCAGTTCTTC. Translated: CASSTQIRESEQFF.

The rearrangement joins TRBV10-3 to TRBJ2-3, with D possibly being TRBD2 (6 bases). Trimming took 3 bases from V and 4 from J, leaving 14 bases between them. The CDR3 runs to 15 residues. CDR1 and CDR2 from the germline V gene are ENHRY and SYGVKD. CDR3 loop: CAISDLTSGADTQYF. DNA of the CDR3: TGTGCCATCAGTGACCTCACCTCGGGGGCAGATACGCAGTATTTT.

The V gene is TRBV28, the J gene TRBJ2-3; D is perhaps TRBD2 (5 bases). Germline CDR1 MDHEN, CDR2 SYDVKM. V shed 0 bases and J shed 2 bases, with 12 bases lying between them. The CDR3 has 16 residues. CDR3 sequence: CASSLWVATSTDTQYF. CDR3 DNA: TGTGCCAGCAGTTTATGGGTAGCGACTTCCACAGATACGCAGTATTTT.

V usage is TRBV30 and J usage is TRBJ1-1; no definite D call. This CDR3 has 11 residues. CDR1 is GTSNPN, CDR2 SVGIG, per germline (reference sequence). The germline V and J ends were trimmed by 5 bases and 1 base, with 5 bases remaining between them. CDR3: CAWQENTEAFF. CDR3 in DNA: TGTGCCTGGCAGGAGAACACTGAAGCTTTCTTT.

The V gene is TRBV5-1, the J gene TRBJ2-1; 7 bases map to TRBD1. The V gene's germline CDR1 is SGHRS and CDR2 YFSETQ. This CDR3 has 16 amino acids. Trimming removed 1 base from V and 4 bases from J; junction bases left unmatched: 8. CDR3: CASSLISRDRYNEQFF. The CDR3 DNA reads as TGCGCCAGCAGCTTGATCTCCCGGGACAGATACAATGAGCAGTTCTTC.

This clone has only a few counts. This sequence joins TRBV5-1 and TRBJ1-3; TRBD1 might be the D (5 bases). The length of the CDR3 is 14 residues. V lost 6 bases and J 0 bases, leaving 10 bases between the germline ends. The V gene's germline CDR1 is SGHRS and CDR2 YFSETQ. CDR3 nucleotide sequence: TGCGCCAGCACGGAGGGGCCCTCTGGAAACACCATATATTTT. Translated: CASTEGPSGNTIYF. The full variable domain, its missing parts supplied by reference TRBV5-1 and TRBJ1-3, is KAGVTQTPRYLIKTRGQQVTLSCSPISGHRSVSWYQQTPGQGLQFLFEYFSETQRNKGNFPGRFSGRQFSNSRSEMNVSTLELGDSALYLCASTEGPSGNTIYFGEGSWLTVV.

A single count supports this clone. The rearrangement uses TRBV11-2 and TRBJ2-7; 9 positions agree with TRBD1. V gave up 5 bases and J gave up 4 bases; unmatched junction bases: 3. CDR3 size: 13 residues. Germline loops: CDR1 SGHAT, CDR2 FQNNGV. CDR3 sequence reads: CASSRDRVYEQYF. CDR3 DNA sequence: TGTGCCAGCAGCCGGGACAGGGTTTACGAGCAGTACTTC.

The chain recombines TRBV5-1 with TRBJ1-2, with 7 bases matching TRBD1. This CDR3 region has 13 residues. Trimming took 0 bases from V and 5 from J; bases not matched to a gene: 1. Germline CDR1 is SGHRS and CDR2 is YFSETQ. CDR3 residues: CASSLDRGYGYTF. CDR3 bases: TGCGCCAGCAGCTTGGACAGGGGATATGGCTACACCTTC.

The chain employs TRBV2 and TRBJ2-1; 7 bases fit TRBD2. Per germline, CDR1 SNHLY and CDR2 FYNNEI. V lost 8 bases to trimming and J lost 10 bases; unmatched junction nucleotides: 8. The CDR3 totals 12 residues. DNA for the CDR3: TGTGCCAGCTCCACTAGCGTTCGGGAGCAGTTCTTC. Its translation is CASSTSVREQFF. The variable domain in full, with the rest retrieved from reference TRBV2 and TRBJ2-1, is EPEVTQTPSHQVTQMGQEVILRCVPISNHLYFYWYRQILGQKVEFLVSFYNNEISEKSEIFDDQFSVERPDGSNFTLKIRSTKLEDSAMYFCASSTSVREQFFGPGTRLTVL.

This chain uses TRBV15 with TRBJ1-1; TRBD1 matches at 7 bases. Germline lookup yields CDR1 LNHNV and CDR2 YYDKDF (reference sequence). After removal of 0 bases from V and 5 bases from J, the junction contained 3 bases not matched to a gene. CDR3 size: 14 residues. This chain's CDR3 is CATSRDQQGTEAFF. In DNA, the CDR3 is TGTGCCACCAGCAGAGATCAACAGGGGACTGAAGCTTTCTTT. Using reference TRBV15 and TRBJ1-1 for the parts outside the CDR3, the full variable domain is DAMVIQNPRYQVTQFGKPVTLSCSQTLNHNVMYWYQQKSSQAPKLLFHYYDKDFNNEADTPDNFQSRRPNTSFCFLDIRSPGLGDTAMYLCATSRDQQGTEAFFGQGTRLTVV.

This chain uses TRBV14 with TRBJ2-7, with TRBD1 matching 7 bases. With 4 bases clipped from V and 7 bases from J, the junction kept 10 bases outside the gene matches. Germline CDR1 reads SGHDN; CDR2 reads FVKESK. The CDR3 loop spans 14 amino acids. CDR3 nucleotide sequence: TGTGCCAGCAGCCCACAGGGGTCGGGCCAAGAGCAGTACTTC. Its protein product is CASSPQGSGQEQYF.

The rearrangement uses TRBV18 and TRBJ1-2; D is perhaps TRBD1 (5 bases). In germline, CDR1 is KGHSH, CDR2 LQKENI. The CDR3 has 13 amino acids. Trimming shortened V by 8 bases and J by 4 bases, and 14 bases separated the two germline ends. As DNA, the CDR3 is TGTGCCAGCACCTTAGACAGTTTCTATGGCTACACCTTC. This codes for CASTLDSFYGYTF.

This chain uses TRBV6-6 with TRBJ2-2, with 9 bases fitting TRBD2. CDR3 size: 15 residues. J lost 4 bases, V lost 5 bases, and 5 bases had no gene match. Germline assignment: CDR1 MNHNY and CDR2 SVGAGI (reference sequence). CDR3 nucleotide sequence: TGTGCCAGCAGTCCCGGGACTAGCTTCACCGGGGAGCTGTTTTTT. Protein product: CASSPGTSFTGELFF.

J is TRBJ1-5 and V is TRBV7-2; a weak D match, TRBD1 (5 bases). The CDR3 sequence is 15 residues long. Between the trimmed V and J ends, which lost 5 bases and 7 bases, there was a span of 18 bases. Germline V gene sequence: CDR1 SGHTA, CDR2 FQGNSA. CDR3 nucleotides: TGTGCCAGCAGCGTAACGTCCAACAGGATCCAGCCCCAGCATTTT. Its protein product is CASSVTSNRIQPQHF. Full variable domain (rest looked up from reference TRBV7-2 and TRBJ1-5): GAGVSQSPSNKVTEKGKDVELRCDPISGHTALYWYRQSLGQGLEFLIYFQGNSAPDKSGLPSDRFSAERTGGSVSTLTIQRTQQEDSAVYLCASSVTSNRIQPQHFGDGTRLSIL.

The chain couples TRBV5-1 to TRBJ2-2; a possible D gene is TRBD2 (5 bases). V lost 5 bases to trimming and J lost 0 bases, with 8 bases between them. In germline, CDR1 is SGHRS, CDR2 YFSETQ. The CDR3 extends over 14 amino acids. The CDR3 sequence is CASRAEANTGELFF. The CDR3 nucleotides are TGCGCCAGCAGAGCGGAGGCGAACACCGGGGAGCTGTTTTTT.

The CDR3 reads CASSSDRSRSYEQYF. In DNA form, the CDR3 reads TGTGCCAGCAGTTCGGACAGATCGCGATCCTACGAGCAGTACTTC. This chain uses TRBV25-1 with TRBJ2-7; a weak D match, TRBD1 (6 bases). CDR1 is MGHDK and CDR2 is SYGVNS in the germline V gene. Trimming took 5 bases from V and 1 from J, leaving 15 bases between them. CDR3 length equals 15 residues.